The sequence of this T cell receptor (beta chain) was determined in a study of blood T cell repertoires in COVID-19. Turning to the study itself: Donors in the United States, Italy and Spain gave samples during acute or convalescent COVID-19.

In the source study's methods: Quantification of nucleated cells was approximated via reference gene primer amplification. Produced via immunoSEQ multiplex PCR; TCRdb's table is partial and in-frame only. V and J calls plus clone size are reproduced from that table; the DNA served to infer D and trimming. The sample comprises 120,000 or so clones, around 89% of which are singletons, and roughly 7.6% rests with the top ten. The sequencing input was peripheral blood. The origin of this receptor is a man aged 45-65 years with acute or convalescent COVID-19.

The CDR3, as DNA: TGTGCCAGCAGCCCTCCGGGACAGAGGGTACACAATGAGCAGTTCTTC. It is translated as CASSPPGQRVHNEQFF. The rearrangement uses TRBV3-1 (or the pseudogene TRBV3-2) and TRBJ2-1, with 7 bases identical to TRBD1. The trim removed 4 bases at V and 5 bases at J, leaving 11 bases unmatched. Germline CDR1 reads LGHDT; CDR2 reads YNNKEL (reference sequence). The CDR3 length is 16 residues.